These T cell receptor beta chains were read from a single sample in a study of cytomegalovirus exposure and HLA in healthy donors. Only in-frame clones appear in the TCRdb table, and some are missing; sequencing was by immunoSEQ multiplex PCR. The profile shows tens of thousands of clones, 95% of them singletons. The sequencing sample was made of PBMCs. These receptors originate from a woman aged 18-29 years in good health and CMV-seropositive. The CDR3 runs from the conserved cysteine through the conserved F or W. Each record gives: CDR3 protein, CDR3 DNA, J gene, D gene, V gene, clone size. The D gene is left open where the match is weak. Part of the rows lack a size; the others show once, few, many or a class for expanded clones.

CDR3 protein: CASSEALASGGYTF
CDR3 DNA: TGTGCCAGCAGTGAAGCACTGGCTTCGGGTGGCTACACCTTC
J gene: TRBJ1-2
D gene: NA
V gene: TRBV6-1
clone size: NA

CDR3 protein: CASSSRTRFPYEQYF
CDR3 DNA: TGTGCCAGCAGCTCCCGAACTAGGTTCCCCTACGAGCAGTACTTC
J gene: TRBJ2-7
D gene: NA
V gene: TRBV6-5
clone size: NA

CDR3 protein: CASSAIFAGYYGYTF
CDR3 DNA: TGTGCCAGCAGTGCAATTTTCGCGGGTTACTATGGCTACACCTTC
J gene: TRBJ1-2
D gene: NA
V gene: TRBV28
clone size: NA

CDR3 protein: CASSLAGDRYTGELFF
CDR3 DNA: TGCGCCAGCAGCTTGGCCGGGGACAGGTACACCGGGGAGCTGTTTTTT
J gene: TRBJ2-2
D gene: TRBD1
V gene: TRBV5-1
clone size: NA

CDR3 protein: CASSLHLDATINYGYTF
CDR3 DNA: TGTGCCAGCAGCTTACATTTAGATGCAACTATTAACTATGGCTACACCTTC
J gene: TRBJ1-2
D gene: NA
V gene: TRBV7-2
clone size: medium-sized

CDR3 protein: CASRTSGSSYEQYF
CDR3 DNA: TGTGCCAGCAGGACTAGCGGGAGCTCCTACGAGCAGTACTTC
J gene: TRBJ2-7
D gene: TRBD2
V gene: TRBV6-6
clone size: NA

CDR3 protein: CASSLVTTGQYADTQYF
CDR3 DNA: TGCGCCAGCAGCTTGGTAACAACAGGGCAATATGCAGATACGCAGTATTTT
J gene: TRBJ2-3
D gene: NA
V gene: TRBV5-1
clone size: NA

CDR3 protein: CASSWAGTSNRAETQYF
CDR3 DNA: TGCGCCAGCAGCTGGGCCGGGACTAGCAATAGAGCAGAGACCCAGTACTTC
J gene: TRBJ2-5
D gene: TRBD2
V gene: TRBV5-1
clone size: NA

CDR3 protein: CASRRTALHYEQYF
CDR3 DNA: TGTGCCAGCAGAAGGACAGCGCTACATTACGAGCAGTACTTC
J gene: TRBJ2-7
D gene: NA
V gene: TRBV2
clone size: NA

CDR3 protein: CASSATGYIYSYTF
CDR3 DNA: TGTGCCAGCAGTGCCACAGGATACATCTATAGCTACACCTTC
J gene: TRBJ1-2
D gene: NA
V gene: TRBV28
clone size: NA

CDR3 protein: CSVYLAGDRDTQYF
CDR3 DNA: TGCAGCGTTTATCTAGCGGGAGATCGAGATACGCAGTATTTT
J gene: TRBJ2-3
D gene: TRBD2
V gene: TRBV29-1
clone size: NA